The present T cell receptor (beta chain) was sequenced within a study of T-cell memory formation after mild COVID-19. Study context: For the most part, TCR clusters were specific to one donor.

This clonotype was detected only a few times. The germline V and J ends were trimmed by 5 bases and 7 bases, with 8 bases remaining between them. Germline CDR1 is SEHNR and CDR2 is FQNEAQ (reference sequence). This CDR3 has 12 residues. One entry per CDR3 protein, called by TCRdb with MiXCR from the 5' RACE reads. Of roughly 200,000 distinct CDR3 sequences listed, about 20% are singletons. This receptor was obtained from an adult woman who had mild COVID-19 (a few samples of this study predate the infection). Cell type and time point are not known. This chain joins TRBV7-9 and TRBJ2-2, with D perhaps matching TRBD2 (5 bases). Material for sequencing was PBMCs or a T cell subset sorted from them (not recorded which). The CDR3 sequence: CASSPGGGELFF. The CDR3 bases are TGTGCCAGCAGCCCAGGAGGCGGGGAGCTGTTTTTT. The full variable domain, its missing parts supplied by reference TRBV7-9 and TRBJ2-2, is DTGVSQNPRHKITKRGQNVTFRCDPISEHNRLYWYRQTLGQGPEFLTYFQNEAQLEKSRLLSDRFSAERPKGSFSTLEIQRTEQGDSAMYLCASSPGGGELFFGEGSRLTVL.